These 6 T cell receptor beta chains share one sample of origin, sequenced in a study of radiotherapy plus CTLA-4 blockade in lung cancer. Sequenced by immunoSEQ multiplex PCR; TCRdb stores in-frame clones only, minus some. Of some 38,000 clones in the sample, over 70% are singletons; the top ten hold about 8.1%. The sequences come from peripheral blood, collected from a patient treated with radiotherapy plus ipilimumab. These receptors came from a human donor with non-small cell lung cancer who had stable disease on radiotherapy plus ipilimumab.

This rearrangement joins TRBV5-4 to TRBJ2-2; no clear D. The germline CDR1 and CDR2 sequences are SGHNT and YYREEE (reference sequence). V gave up 2 bases and J gave up 6 bases, with 11 bases separating them. This CDR3 has 14 residues. In nucleotides, the CDR3 is TGTGCCAGCAGCTTCCTGGGGTATCCCGGGGAGCTGTTTTTT. This translates into CASSFLGYPGELFF.

The chain carries TRBV19 and TRBJ2-7, with TRBD1 as a possible D gene (5 bases). The length of the CDR3 is 15 residues. V was clipped by 2 bases and J by 6 bases, with 17 bases between them. Per the germline V gene, CDR1 is LNHDA and CDR2 is SQIVND (reference sequence). CDR3: CASSIRRQLSSEQYF. The CDR3, as DNA: TGTGCCAGTAGTATACGGAGACAGCTCTCGTCCGAGCAGTACTTC.

A note on this clone: A read error may account for a junction end that differs from germline. The V and J genes are TRBV5-1 and TRBJ2-5; 14 bases are shared with TRBD2. CDR1 is SGHRS and CDR2 is YFSETQ in the germline V gene. The CDR3 totals 15 residues. CDR3 loop: CASRLGLAGEETQYF. For the CDR3, the DNA is TGCGCCAGCAGGTTGGGACTAGCGGGGGAAGAGACCCAGTACTTC.

The gene calls are TRBV7-9 and TRBJ1-5; D remains unclear. The CDR3 sequence is 12 residues long. V was trimmed by 2 bases and J by 12 bases, leaving 11 bases between them. The germline CDR1 and CDR2 sequences are SEHNR and FQNEAQ (reference sequence). CDR3 region: CASSLSGDFQHF. The CDR3 DNA sequence: TGTGCCAGCAGCTTAAGTGGAGATTTCCAGCATTTT.

The chain is built from TRBV27 and TRBJ1-1; TRBD1 might be the D (6 bases). Trimming cost V 3 bases and J 0 bases, with 17 bases left between them. The CDR3 sequence is 17 residues long. The germline gives CDR1 MNHEY, CDR2 SMNVEV (reference sequence). The CDR3 protein is CASSLGPGGPMNTEAFF. The CDR3 DNA follows: TGTGCCAGCAGTTTGGGTCCCGGGGGGCCTATGAACACTGAAGCTTTCTTT.

The chain employs TRBV2 and TRBJ2-1; 14 nucleotides agree with TRBD2. CDR1 and CDR2 (germline): SNHLY, FYNNEI. V lost 6 bases, J lost 9 bases, and 7 bases stayed unmatched. This CDR3 is 15 amino acids long. The CDR3 here is CASRRTSGGFGEQFF. The CDR3 region has the DNA TGTGCCAGCAGGCGGACTAGCGGGGGGTTTGGTGAGCAGTTCTTC.